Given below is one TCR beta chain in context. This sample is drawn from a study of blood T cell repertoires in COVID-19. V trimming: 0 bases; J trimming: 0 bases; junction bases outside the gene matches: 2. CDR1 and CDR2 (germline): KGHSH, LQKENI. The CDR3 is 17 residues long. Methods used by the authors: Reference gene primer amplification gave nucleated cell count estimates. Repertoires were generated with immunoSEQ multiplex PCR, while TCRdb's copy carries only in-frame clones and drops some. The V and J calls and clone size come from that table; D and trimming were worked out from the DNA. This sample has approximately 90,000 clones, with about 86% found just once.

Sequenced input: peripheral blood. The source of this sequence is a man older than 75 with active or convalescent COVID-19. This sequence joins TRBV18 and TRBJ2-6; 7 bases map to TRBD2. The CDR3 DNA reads TGTGCCAGCTCACCACCGGGGGGGACCTCTGGGGCCAACGTCCTGACTTTC. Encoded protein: CASSPPGGTSGANVLTF.